This T cell receptor beta chain was found in a study of CD8+ T cells in alopecia areata. Study-level information: At a dose of 5 to 10 mg twice daily, oral tofacitinib was given to treated patients. Percentage of affected scalp area was the basis on which treated patients' severity was scored.

The CDR3 totals 15 residues. The ends lost 5 bases at V and 5 bases at J; junction bases unmatched: 8. Germline CDR1 is GTSNPN and CDR2 is SVGIG (reference sequence). Once RNA had been extracted, it was reverse transcribed into cDNA to act as the sequencing template. Measured with immunoSEQ multiplex PCR; TCRdb has only the in-frame clones, and not every one. The sample contains approximately 210,000 clones, 55% to 70% of which appear only once. Noted treatment: oral pan-JAK inhibitor, 5-10 mg twice daily. Sorting of CD4+ and CD8+ T cells was performed on PBMCs. The rearrangement links TRBV30 to TRBJ2-1, with 11 bases matching TRBD2. The TCR comes from a human donor with alopecia areata. The sample here was CD4+ T cells sorted from blood, taken at week 4, from a patient treated with tofacitinib. The CDR3 DNA follows: TGTGCCTGGCTCCCCGGGACTAGCGGCCACAATGAGCAGTTCTTC. It codes for CAWLPGTSGHNEQFF. Supplemented by reference TRBV30 and TRBJ2-1, the full variable domain reads SQTIHQWPATLVQPVGSPLSLECTVEGTSNPNLYWYRQAAGRGLQLLFYSVGIGQISSEVPQNLSASRPQDRQFILSSKKLLLSDSGFYLCAWLPGTSGHNEQFFGPGTRLTVL.